This TCR beta chain was captured in a study of human T cells and chemical hapten exposure. Overall study context: Read at 6 days, the patch tests placed 0.01% DPC on the upper back. Patients, predominantly female, presented with alopecia areata, totalis or universalis.

One entry per CDR3 protein results from TCRdb running MiXCR on the RACE reads. The table has over 65,000 distinct CDR3 sequences, around 10% seen once; the top ten hold roughly 1.5%. The CDR3 has 13 residues. Germline-derived CDR1 and CDR2 are GTSNPN and SVGIG (reference sequence). Trimming pared 2 bases from V and 2 bases from J, leaving 10 bases between. The time point denotes: patch test 3, about 24 weeks after DPC sensitization. The treatment is: therapeutic diphenylcyclopropenone sensitization with weekly scalp DPC. The rearrangement joins TRBV30 to TRBJ2-7, with D tentatively TRBD2 (6 bases). The clonotype was recovered from a woman aged 45-59 years with alopecia areata. Some clones in this sample may be carry-over from other donors' samples. The specimen was whole blood, collected in connection with sensitization to the hapten diphenylcyclopropenone (DPC). As DNA, the CDR3 is TGTGCCTGGAGTATTGGCGGGGCCTACGAGCAGTACTTC. Translation gives CAWSIGGAYEQYF.